The TCR beta chain under discussion was sequenced for a study of shared clonotypes between healthy human individuals. Points from the study as a whole: Sampling covered blood only; tissue repertoires likely differ. Between a handful of donors, naive CD4 clonotypes were shared at a level of about 5%.

A note on this clone: Its antigen is not identified.

Germline V CDR1 and CDR2: KGHSH, LQKENI. There are 16 residues in the CDR3. Trimming removed 3 bases from V and 3 bases from J, with 15 bases in between. Deep was the level at which the assay was run. Approximately 210 ng DNA, approximately 31,000 T cell genomes, went into each sorted-subset replicate PCR. Only in-frame clones appear in the TCRdb table, and some are missing; sequencing was by immunoSEQ multiplex PCR. Of around 1,100,000 clones in the sample, about 72% were seen once. V is TRBV18 and J is TRBJ1-3; the D gene is possibly TRBD1 (6 bases). This sequence originates from a young man in good health. Some clones in this sample may be carry-over from other donors' samples. The sample comprised memory CD4+ T cells from PBMCs. Subset reported: CD45RA-negative fraction. CDR3 coding DNA: TGTGCCAGCTCACCCGGACCTCGGACAGTTGGAAACACCATATATTTT. Translated: CASSPGPRTVGNTIYF.